This TCR beta chain is from a study of HIV-infected patients and healthy controls. This clonotype is deemed medium-sized. The antigen is undetermined. CDR3 length equals 14 residues. Germline-derived CDR1 and CDR2 are SGHRS and YFSETQ. Trimming took 4 bases from V and 2 from J, leaving 12 bases between them. Notes on the study in general: Healthy controls carried many MAIT alpha-chain CDR3s, while HIV+ repertoires had few. Healthy control repertoires had roughly threefold more distinct CDR3s than untreated HIV+ repertoires, and higher Shannon diversity.

cDNA was made from 500 ng RNA using alpha and beta constant primers. Separate chain-specific third strand synthesis with multiplexing indices produced the alpha and beta libraries. TCRdb re-called the 5' RACE reads with MiXCR, one entry per CDR3 protein. This sample has around 18,000 distinct CDR3 sequences; around 10% occur once, and the top ten carry approximately 3.1%. The repertoire came from unfractionated whole blood and reflected all unsorted peripheral T cells. The chain couples TRBV5-1 to TRBJ2-5; the D is unclear. The specimen sequenced was blood. The clonotype comes from an adult in good health. The CDR3 region has the DNA TGCGCCAGCAGCCCCCAATCTACACAAGAGACCCAGTACTTC. Protein sequence: CASSPQSTQETQYF. The whole variable domain, filled in from reference TRBV5-1 and TRBJ2-5, reads KAGVTQTPRYLIKTRGQQVTLSCSPISGHRSVSWYQQTPGQGLQFLFEYFSETQRNKGNFPGRFSGRQFSNSRSEMNVSTLELGDSALYLCASSPQSTQETQYFGPGTRLLVL.